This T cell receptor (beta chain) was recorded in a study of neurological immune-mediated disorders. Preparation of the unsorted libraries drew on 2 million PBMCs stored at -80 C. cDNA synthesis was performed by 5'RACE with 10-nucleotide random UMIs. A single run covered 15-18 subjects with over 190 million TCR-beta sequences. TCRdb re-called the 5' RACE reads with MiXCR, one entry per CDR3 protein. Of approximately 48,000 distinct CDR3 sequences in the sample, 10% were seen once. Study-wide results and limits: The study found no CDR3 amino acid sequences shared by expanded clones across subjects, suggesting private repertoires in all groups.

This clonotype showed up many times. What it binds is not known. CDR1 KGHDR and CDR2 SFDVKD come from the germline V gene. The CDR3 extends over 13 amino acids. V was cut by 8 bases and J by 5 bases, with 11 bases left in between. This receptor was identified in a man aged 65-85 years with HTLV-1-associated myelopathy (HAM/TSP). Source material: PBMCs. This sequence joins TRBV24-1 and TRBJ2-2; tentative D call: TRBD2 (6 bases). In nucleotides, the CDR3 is TGTGCCACCATAGCGGAAGGAACCGGGGAGCTGTTTTTT. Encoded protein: CATIAEGTGELFF.